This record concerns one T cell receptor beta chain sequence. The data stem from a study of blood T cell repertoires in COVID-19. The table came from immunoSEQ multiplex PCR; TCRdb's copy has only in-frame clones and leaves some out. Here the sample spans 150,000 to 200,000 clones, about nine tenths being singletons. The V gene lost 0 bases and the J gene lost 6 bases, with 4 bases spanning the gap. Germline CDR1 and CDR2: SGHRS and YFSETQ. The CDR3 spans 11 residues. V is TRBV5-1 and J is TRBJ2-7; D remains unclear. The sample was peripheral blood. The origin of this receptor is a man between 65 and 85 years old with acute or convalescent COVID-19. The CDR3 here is CASSLASEQYF. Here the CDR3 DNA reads TGCGCCAGCAGCTTGGCTAGCGAGCAGTACTTC.